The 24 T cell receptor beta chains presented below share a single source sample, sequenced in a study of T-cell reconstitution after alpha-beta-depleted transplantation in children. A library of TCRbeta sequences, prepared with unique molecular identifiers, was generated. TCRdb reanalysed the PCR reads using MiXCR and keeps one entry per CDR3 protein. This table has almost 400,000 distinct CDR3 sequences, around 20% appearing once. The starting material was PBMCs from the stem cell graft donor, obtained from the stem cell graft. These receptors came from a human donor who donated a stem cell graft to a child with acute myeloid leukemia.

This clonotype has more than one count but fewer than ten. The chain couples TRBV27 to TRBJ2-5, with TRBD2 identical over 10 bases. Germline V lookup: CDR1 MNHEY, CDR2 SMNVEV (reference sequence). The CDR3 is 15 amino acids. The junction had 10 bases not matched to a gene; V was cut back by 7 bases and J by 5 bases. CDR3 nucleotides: TGTGCCAGCATACCAACCGGGACTAGCGTCGAGACCCAGTACTTC. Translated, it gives CASIPTGTSVETQYF.

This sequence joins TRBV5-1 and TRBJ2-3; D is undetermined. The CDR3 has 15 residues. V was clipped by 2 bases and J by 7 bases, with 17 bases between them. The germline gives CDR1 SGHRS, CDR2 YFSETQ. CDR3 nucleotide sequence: TGCGCCAGCAGCTTCTCGCAACAGTTTTCAAATACGCAGTATTTT. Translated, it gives CASSFSQQFSNTQYF.

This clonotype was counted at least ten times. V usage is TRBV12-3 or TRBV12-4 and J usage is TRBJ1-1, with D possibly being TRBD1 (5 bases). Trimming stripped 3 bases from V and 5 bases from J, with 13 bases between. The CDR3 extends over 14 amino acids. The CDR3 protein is CASSFKGRGTEAFF. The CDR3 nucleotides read TGTGCCAGCAGTTTTAAGGGGCGGGGAACTGAAGCTTTCTTT.

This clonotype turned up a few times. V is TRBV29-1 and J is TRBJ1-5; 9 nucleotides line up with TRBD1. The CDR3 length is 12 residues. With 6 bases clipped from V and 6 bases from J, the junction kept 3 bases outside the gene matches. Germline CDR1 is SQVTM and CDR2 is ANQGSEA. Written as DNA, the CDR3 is TGCAGCGTCCGACAGGGGGGTCAGCCCCAGCATTTT. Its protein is CSVRQGGQPQHF.

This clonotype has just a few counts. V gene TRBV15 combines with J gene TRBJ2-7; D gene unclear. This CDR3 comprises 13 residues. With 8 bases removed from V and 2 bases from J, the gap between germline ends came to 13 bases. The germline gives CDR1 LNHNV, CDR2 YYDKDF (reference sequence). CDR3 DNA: TGTGCCACCGCAAGGGCGGCGACCTACGAGCAGTACTTC. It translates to CATARAATYEQYF.

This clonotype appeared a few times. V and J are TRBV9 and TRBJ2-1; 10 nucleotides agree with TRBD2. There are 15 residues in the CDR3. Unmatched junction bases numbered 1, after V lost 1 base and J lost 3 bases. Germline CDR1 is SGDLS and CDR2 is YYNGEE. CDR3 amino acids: CASSVSSGGYNEQFF. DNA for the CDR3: TGTGCCAGCAGCGTATCTAGCGGGGGCTACAATGAGCAGTTCTTC.

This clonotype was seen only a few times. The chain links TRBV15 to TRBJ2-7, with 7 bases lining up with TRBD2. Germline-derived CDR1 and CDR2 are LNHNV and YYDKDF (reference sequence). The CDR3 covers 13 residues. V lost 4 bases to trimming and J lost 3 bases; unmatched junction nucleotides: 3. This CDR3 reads CATSIGLDYEQYF. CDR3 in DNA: TGTGCCACCAGCATCGGACTAGACTACGAGCAGTACTTC. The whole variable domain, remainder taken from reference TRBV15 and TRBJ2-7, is DAMVIQNPRYQVTQFGKPVTLSCSQTLNHNVMYWYQQKSSQAPKLLFHYYDKDFNNEADTPDNFQSRRPNTSFCFLDIRSPGLGDTAMYLCATSIGLDYEQYFGPGTRLTVT.

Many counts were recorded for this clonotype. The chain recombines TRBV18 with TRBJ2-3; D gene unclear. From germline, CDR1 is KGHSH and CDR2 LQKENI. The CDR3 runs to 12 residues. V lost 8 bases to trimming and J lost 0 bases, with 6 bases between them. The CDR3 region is CASSQSTDTQYF. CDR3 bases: TGTGCCAGCAGCCAAAGCACAGATACGCAGTATTTT.

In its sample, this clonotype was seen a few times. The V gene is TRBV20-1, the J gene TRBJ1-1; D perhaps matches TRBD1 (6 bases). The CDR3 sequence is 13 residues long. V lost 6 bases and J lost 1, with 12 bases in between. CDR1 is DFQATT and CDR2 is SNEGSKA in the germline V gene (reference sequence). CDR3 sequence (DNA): TGCAGTGCCCCACAGGGACAGAACACTGAAGCTTTCTTT. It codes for CSAPQGQNTEAFF.

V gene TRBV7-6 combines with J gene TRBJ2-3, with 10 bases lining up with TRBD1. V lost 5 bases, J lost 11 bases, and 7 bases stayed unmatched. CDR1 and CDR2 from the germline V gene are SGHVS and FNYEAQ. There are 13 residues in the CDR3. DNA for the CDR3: TGTGCCAGCAGCCTAATCCGGGACAGGGGGCAGTATTTT. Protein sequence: CASSLIRDRGQYF.

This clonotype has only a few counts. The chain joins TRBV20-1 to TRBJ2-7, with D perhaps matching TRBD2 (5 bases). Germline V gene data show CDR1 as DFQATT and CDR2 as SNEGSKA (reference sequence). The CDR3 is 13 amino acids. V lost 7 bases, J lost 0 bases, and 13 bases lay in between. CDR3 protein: CSVRSGSSYEQYF. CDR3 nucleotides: TGCAGTGTTAGGAGCGGAAGCTCCTACGAGCAGTACTTC.

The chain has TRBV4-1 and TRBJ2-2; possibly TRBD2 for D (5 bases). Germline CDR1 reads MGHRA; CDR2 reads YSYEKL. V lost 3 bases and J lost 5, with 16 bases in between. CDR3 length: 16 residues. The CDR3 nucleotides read TGCGCCAGCAGCCACCGCGGGTGGGTGCGGACCGGGGAGCTGTTTTTT. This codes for CASSHRGWVRTGELFF.

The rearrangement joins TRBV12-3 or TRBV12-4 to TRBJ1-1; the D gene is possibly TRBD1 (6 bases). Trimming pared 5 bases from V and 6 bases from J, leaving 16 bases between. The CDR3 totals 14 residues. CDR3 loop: CASSHETGRSEAFF. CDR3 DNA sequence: TGTGCCAGCAGTCACGAGACAGGTCGGTCTGAAGCTTTCTTT.

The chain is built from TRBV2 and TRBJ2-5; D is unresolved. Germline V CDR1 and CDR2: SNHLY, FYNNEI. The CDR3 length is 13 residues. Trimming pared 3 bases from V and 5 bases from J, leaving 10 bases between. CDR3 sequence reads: CASSDPGGETQYF. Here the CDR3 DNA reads TGTGCCAGCAGTGATCCGGGCGGCGAGACCCAGTACTTC.

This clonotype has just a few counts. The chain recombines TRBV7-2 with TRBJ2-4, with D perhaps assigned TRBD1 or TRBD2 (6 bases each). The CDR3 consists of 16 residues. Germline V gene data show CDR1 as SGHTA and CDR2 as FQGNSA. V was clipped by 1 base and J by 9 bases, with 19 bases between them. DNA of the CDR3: TGTGCCAGCAGCTTAGGGGTAGGCAGGGGAGGTGGCATTCAGTACTTC. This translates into CASSLGVGRGGGIQYF.

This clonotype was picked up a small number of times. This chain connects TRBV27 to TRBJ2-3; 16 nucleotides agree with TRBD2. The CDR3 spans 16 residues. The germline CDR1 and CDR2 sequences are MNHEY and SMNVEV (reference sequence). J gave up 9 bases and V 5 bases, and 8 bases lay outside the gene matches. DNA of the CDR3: TGTGCCAGCAGTCTCTCGGGACTAGCGGGAGGGCCGACGCAGTATTTT. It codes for CASSLSGLAGGPTQYF.

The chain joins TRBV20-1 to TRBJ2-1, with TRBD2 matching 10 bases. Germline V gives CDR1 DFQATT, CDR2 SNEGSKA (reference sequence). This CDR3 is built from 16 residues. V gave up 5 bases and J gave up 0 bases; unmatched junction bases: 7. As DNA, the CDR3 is TGCAGTGCTCACGGACTAGCGGCCCTCTCCTACAATGAGCAGTTCTTC. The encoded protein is CSAHGLAALSYNEQFF.

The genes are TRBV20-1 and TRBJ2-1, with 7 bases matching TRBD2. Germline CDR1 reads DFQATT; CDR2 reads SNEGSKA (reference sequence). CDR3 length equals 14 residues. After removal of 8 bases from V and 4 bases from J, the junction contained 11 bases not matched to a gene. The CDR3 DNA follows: TGCAGTCAAACTGGGCAGCGGGGTTACAATGAGCAGTTCTTC. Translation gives CSQTGQRGYNEQFF.

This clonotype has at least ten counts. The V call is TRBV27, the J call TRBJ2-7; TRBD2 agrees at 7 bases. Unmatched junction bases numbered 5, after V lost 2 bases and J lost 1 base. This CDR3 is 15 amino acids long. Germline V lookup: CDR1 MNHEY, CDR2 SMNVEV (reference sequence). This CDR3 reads CASSLIGGSSYEQYF. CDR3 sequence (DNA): TGTGCCAGCAGTTTAATTGGCGGGAGTTCCTACGAGCAGTACTTC.

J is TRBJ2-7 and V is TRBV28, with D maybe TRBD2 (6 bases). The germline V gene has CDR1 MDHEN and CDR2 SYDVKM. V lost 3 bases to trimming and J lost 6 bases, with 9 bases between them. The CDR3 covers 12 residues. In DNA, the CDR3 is TGTGCCAGCAGTTTGTTCGGGGGCGAGCAGTACTTC. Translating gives CASSLFGGEQYF.

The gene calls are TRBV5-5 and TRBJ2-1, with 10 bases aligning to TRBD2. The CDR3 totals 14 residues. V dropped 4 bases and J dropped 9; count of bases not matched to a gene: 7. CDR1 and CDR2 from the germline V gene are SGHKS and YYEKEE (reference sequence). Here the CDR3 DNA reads TGTGCCAGCAGCCAGGGGGTAGCGGGAGGTGAGCAGTTCTTC. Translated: CASSQGVAGGEQFF. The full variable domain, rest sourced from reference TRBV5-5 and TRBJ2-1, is DAGVTQSPTHLIKTRGQQVTLRCSPISGHKSVSWYQQVLGQGPQFIFQYYEKEERGRGNFPDRFSARQFPNYSSELNVNALLLGDSALYLCASSQGVAGGEQFFGPGTRLTVL.

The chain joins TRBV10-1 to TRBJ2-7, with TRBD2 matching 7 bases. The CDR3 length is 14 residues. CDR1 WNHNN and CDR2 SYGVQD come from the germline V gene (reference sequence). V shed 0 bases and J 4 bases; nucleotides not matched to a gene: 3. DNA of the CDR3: TGCGCCAGCAGTGAGTCCGGGGGGAATTACGAGCAGTACTTC. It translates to CASSESGGNYEQYF.

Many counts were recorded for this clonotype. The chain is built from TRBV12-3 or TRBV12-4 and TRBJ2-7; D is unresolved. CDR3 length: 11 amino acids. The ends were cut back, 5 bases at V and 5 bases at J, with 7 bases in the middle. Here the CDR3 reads CASSDLNEQYF. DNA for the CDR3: TGTGCCAGCAGTGATCTTAACGAGCAGTACTTC.

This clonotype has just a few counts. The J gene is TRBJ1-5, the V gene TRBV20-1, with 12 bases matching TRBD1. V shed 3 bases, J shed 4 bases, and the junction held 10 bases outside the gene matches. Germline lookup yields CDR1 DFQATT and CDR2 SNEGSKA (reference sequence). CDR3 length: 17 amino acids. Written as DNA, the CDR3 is TGCAGTGCTAGCCCCGGGACAGGGGGCGGGTGGAATCAGCCCCAGCATTTT. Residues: CSASPGTGGGWNQPQHF.